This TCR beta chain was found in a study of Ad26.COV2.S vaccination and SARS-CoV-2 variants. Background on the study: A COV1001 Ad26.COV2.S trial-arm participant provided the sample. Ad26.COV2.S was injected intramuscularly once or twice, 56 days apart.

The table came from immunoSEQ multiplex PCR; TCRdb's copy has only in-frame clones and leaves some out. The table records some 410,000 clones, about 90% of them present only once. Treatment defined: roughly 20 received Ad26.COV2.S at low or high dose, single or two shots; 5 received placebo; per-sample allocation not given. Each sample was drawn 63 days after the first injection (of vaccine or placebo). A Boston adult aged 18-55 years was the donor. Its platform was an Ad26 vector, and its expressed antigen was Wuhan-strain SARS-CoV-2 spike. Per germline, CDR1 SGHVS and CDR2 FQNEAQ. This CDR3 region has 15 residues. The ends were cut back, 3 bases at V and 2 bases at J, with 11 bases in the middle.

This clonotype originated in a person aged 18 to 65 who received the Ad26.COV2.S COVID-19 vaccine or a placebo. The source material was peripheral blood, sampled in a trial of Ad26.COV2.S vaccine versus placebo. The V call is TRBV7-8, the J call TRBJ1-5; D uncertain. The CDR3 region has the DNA TGTGCCAGCAGCTTCAGATGGGGAGGCAATCAGCCCCAGCATTTT. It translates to CASSFRWGGNQPQHF.